This record concerns one TCR beta chain sequence. What it binds is not known. This record belongs to a study of human T cells and chemical hapten exposure. About the research overall: The study sensitized with 2% DPC on an approximately 2 cm by approximately 2 cm patch of upper inner arm skin. 0.01% DPC was applied to the upper back in patch tests, which were read at 6 days. Study-level findings and limits: Because they had alopecia, donors may respond immunologically unlike healthy people.

As to time point: patch test 2, 6 weeks after DPC sensitization. As to treatment: therapeutic diphenylcyclopropenone sensitization with weekly scalp DPC. Blood was drawn before each patch test was applied. The germline V gene has CDR1 MNHEY and CDR2 SVGAGI. The V and J ends lost 6 bases and 5 bases respectively, with 14 bases between them. This CDR3 has 14 residues. TCRdb itself ran the RACE reads through MiXCR, one entry per CDR3 protein. Among 80,000 to 100,000 distinct CDR3 sequences, over 7.5% were seen once, and the ten largest hold more than 2%. The chain has TRBV6-5 and TRBJ2-1; D possibly corresponds to TRBD1 (5 bases). Source: whole blood, taken in connection with sensitization to the hapten diphenylcyclopropenone (DPC). This receptor was taken from a woman aged 40-49 years with alopecia areata. Some clones in this sample may be carry-over from other donors' samples. The CDR3 region has the DNA TGTGCCAGCAGGGGGCTTCTGCCTAACAATGAGCAGTTCTTC. Its protein is CASRGLLPNNEQFF.